This TCR beta chain stems from a study of shared clonotypes between healthy human individuals. Points from the study as a whole: When compared with the clonotypes that were shared by all four sorted-subset donors, the non-shared clonotypes turned out to have lower generation probabilities. Deeper or shallower sequencing was expected to change how clonotypes are shared among donors.

Splitting of each subset's genomic DNA was done evenly across several immunoSEQ plates. Profiled with immunoSEQ multiplex PCR; TCRdb holds only in-frame clones, not every one. This repertoire shows around 350,000 clones, 73% found once; its top ten account for 10%. This clone was seen many times. Its cognate antigen is unknown. This receptor was identified in a man aged 25 to 40 in good health. The sequencing sample was made of memory CD4+ T cells sorted from blood. Sample subset: CD45RA-negative fraction.

The CDR3, as DNA: TGTGCCAGCTCACCGCCCAGCGGGAGGGCCCGCGAGCAGTACTTC. Encoded protein: CASSPPSGRAREQYF. The chain joins TRBV18 to TRBJ2-7, with 10 nucleotides matching TRBD2. The V gene's germline CDR1 is KGHSH and CDR2 LQKENI. The CDR3 extends over 15 amino acids. V gave up 3 bases and J gave up 6 bases; unmatched junction bases: 8.